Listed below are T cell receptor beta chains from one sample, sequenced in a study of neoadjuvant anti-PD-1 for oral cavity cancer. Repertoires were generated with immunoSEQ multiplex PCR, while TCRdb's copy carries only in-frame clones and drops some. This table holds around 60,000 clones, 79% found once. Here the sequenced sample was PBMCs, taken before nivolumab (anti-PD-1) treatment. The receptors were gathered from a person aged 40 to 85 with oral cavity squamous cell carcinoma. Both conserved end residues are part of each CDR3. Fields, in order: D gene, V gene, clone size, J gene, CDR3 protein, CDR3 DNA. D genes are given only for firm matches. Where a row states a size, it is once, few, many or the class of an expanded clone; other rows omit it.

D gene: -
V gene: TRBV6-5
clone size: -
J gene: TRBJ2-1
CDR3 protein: CASRRARWAYNEQFF
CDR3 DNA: TGTGCCAGCAGACGAGCTAGATGGGCCTACAATGAGCAGTTCTTC

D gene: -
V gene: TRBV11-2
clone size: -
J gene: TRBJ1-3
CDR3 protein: CASSLHQGTSGNTIYF
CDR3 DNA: TGTGCCAGCAGCTTACATCAGGGGACGTCGGGAAACACCATATATTTT

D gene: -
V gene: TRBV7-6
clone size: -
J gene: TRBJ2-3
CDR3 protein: CASSRLADTQYF
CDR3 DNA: TGTGCCAGCAGCCGACTGGCAGATACGCAGTATTTT

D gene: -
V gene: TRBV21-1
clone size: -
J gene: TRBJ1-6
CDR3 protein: CASSNRVRINSPLHF
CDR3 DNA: TGTGCCAGCAGCAATAGGGTACGCATTAATTCACCCCTCCACTTT

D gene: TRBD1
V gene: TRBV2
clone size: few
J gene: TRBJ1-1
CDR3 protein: CASRDRVERMNTEAFF
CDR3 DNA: TGTGCCAGCAGGGACAGGGTCGAGAGAATGAACACTGAAGCTTTCTTT

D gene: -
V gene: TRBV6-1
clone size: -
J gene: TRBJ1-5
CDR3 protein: CASSESGGNQPQHF
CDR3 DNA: TGTGCCAGCAGTGAATCAGGGGGCAATCAGCCCCAGCATTTT

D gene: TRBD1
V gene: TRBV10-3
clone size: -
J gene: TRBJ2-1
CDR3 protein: CAIRDRVLHEQFF
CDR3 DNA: TGTGCCATCCGGGACAGGGTCTTACATGAGCAGTTCTTC

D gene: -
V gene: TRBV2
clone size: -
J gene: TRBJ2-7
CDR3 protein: CASSDIYMGSGEQYF
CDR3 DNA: TGTGCCAGCAGTGATATATATATGGGGAGCGGGGAGCAGTACTTC

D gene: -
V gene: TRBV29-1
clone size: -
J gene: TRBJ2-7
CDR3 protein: CSVEDRGNLYEQYF
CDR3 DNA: TGCAGCGTTGAAGATAGGGGAAATCTCTACGAGCAGTACTTC

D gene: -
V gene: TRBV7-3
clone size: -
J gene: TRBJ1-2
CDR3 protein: CASSSGWGGEGYTF
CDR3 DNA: TGTGCCAGCAGCTCCGGTTGGGGAGGAGAGGGCTACACCTTC

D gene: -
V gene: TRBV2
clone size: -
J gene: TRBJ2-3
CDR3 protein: CASKPNTDTQYF
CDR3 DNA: TGTGCCAGCAAACCGAACACAGATACGCAGTATTTT

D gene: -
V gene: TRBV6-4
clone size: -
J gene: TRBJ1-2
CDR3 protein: CASSAMAGRHGYTF
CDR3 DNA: TGTGCCAGCAGTGCCATGGCGGGGAGACATGGCTACACCTTC

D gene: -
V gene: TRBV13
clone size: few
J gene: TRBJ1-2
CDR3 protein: CASSLRGKGGYGYTF
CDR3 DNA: TGTGCCAGCAGCTTACGGGGGAAAGGAGGCTATGGCTACACCTTC

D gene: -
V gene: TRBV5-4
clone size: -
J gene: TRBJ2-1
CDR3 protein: CASSAPGPRDEQFF
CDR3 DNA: TGTGCCAGCAGCGCCCCGGGGCCTCGGGATGAGCAGTTCTTC

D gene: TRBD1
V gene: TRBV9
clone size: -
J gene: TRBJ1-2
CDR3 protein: CGQGKILSF
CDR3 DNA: TGTGGACAGGGAAAAATACTTTCCTTC

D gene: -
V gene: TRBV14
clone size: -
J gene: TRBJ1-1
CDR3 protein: CASSLDPPPTEAFF
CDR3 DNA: TGTGCCAGCAGCCTAGACCCTCCTCCCACTGAAGCTTTCTTT

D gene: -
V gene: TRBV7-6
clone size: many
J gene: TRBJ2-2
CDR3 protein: CASSSEAASSRELFF
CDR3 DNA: TGTGCCAGCAGCTCAGAGGCGGCTAGCAGCAGGGAGCTGTTTTTT

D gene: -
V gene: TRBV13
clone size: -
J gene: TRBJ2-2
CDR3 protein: CASSLRGYTGELFF
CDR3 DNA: TGTGCCAGCAGCTTAAGGGGGTACACCGGGGAGCTGTTTTTT

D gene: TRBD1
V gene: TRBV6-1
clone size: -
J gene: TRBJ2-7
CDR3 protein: CASSAAGTEYEQYF
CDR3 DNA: TGTGCCAGCAGTGCTGCCGGGACAGAATACGAGCAGTACTTC

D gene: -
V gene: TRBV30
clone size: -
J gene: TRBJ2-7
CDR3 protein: CAWSVKGGRSYEQYF
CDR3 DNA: TGTGCCTGGAGTGTTAAAGGCGGTAGATCCTACGAGCAGTACTTC

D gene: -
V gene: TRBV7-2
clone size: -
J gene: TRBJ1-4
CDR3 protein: CASSLVARGATNEKLFF
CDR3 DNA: TGTGCCAGCAGCTTAGTGGCCAGGGGTGCAACTAATGAAAAACTGTTTTTT

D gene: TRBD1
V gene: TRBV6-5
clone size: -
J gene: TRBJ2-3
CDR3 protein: CASSPGGVGDTQYF
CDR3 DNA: TGTGCCAGCAGTCCAGGGGGCGTTGGAGATACGCAGTATTTT

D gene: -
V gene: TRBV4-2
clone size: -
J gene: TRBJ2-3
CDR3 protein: CASSPTMTQTSTDTQYF
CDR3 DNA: TGTGCCAGCAGCCCGACTATGACTCAAACTAGCACAGATACGCAGTATTTT

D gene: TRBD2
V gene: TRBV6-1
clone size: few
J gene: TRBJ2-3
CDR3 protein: CASSEGVAGGLKRTDTQYF
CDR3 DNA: TGTGCCAGCAGTGAGGGTGTGGCGGGGGGGCTAAAACGGACAGATACGCAGTATTTT

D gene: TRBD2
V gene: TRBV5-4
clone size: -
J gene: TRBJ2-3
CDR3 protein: CASSPLAGGRTDTQYF
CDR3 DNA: TGTGCCAGCAGCCCCCTAGCGGGGGGCCGGACAGATACGCAGTATTTT

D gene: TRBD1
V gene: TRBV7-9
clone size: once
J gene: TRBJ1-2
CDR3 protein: CASSPRTGANYGYTF
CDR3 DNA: TGTGCCAGCAGCCCTCGGACAGGGGCTAACTATGGCTACACCTTC

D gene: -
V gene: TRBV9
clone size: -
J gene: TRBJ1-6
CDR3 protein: CASSVATREDSPLHF
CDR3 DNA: TGTGCCAGCAGCGTAGCAACTAGGGAAGATTCACCCCTCCACTTT

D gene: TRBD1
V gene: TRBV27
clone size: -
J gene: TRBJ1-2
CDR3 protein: CASSFSGTVGYTF
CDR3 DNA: TGTGCCAGCAGTTTCTCCGGGACAGTAGGCTACACCTTC

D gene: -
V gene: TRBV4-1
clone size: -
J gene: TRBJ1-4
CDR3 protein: CASSQSDDEKLFF
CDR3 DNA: TGCGCCAGCAGCCAGTCGGATGATGAAAAACTGTTTTTT

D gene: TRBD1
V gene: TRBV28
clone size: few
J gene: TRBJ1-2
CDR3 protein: CASSLIRTGGSYGYTF
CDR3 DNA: TGTGCCAGCAGTTTAATCCGGACAGGGGGGAGCTATGGCTACACCTTC

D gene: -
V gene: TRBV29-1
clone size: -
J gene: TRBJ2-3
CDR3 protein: CSVLETAADTQYF
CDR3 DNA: TGCAGCGTTCTTGAGACGGCCGCAGATACGCAGTATTTT

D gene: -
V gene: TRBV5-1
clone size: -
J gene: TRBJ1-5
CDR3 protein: CASSDGGDQPQHF
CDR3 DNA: TGCGCCAGCAGCGACGGTGGGGATCAGCCCCAGCATTTT

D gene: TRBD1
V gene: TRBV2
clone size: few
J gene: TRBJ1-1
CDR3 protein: CASSGGQGPPEAFF
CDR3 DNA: TGTGCCAGCAGCGGGGGACAGGGTCCCCCTGAAGCTTTCTTT

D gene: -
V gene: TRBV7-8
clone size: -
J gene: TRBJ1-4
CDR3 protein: CASSPAYDGGEKLFF
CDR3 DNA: TGTGCCAGCAGCCCCGCATATGATGGGGGCGAAAAACTGTTTTTT

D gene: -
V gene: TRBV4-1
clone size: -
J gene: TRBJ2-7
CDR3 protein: CASSQEVGRVYEQYF
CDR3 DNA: TGCGCCAGCAGCCAAGAAGTCGGACGGGTCTACGAGCAGTACTTC

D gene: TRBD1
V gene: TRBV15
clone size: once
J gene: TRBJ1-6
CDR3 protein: CATSSGDRYNSPLHF
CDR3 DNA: TGTGCCACCAGCAGTGGGGACAGGTATAATTCACCCCTCCACTTT